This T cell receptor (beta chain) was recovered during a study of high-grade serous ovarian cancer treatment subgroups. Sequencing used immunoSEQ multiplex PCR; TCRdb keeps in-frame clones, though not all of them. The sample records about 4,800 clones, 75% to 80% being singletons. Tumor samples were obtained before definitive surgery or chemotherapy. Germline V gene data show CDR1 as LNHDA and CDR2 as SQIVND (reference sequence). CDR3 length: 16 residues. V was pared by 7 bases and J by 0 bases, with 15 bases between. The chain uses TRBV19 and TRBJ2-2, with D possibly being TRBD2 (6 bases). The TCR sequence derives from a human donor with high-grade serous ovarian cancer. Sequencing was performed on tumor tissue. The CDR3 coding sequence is TGTGCCAGTATGGGAGGAGCGGCCACGAACACCGGGGAGCTGTTTTTT. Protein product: CASMGGAATNTGELFF.